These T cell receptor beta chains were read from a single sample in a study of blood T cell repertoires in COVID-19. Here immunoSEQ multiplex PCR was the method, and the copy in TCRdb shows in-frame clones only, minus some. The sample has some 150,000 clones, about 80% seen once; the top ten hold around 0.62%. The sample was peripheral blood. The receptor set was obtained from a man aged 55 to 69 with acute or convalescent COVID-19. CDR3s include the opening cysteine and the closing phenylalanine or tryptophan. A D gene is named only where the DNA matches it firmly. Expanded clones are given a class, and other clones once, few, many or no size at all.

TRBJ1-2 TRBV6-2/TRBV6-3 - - CASSYSSPQGGYGYTF TGTGCCAGCAGTTACTCGAGTCCGCAGGGCGGCTATGGCTACACCTTC
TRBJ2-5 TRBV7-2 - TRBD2 CASSLAGGETQYF TGTGCCAGCAGCTTAGCGGGGGGGGAGACCCAGTACTTC
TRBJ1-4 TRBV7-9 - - CASSSQGSFNEKLFF TGTGCCAGCAGCTCTCAGGGGTCCTTTAATGAAAAACTGTTTTTT
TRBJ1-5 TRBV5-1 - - CASSMTGSNQPQHF TGCGCCAGCAGCATGACGGGTAGCAATCAGCCCCAGCATTTT
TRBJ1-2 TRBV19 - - CASSIGSRGTSKESGYTF TGTGCCAGTAGTATAGGGTCCCGAGGAACGTCAAAGGAGTCCGGCTACACCTTC
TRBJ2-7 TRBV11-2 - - CASSLDRERNYEQYF TGTGCCAGCAGCTTAGATAGGGAGCGAAACTACGAGCAGTACTTC
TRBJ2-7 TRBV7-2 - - CASSQGRGAYEQYF TGTGCCAGCAGCCAAGGCAGGGGCGCCTACGAGCAGTACTTC
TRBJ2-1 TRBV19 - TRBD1 CASSPGFRGLGYNEQFF TGTGCCAGTAGCCCAGGGTTCAGGGGGCTGGGTTACAATGAGCAGTTCTTC
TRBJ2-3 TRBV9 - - CASSPRTGSTDTQYF TGTGCCAGCAGCCCACGGACGGGGAGCACAGATACGCAGTATTTT
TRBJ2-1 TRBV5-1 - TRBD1 CASSSGTGGVNEQFF TGCGCCAGCAGCTCTGGGACAGGGGGCGTTAATGAGCAGTTCTTC
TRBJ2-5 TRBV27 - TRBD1 CASSPGTGGKTQYF TGTGCCAGCAGTCCTGGGACAGGGGGGAAGACCCAGTACTTC
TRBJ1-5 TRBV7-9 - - CASSCYLREVGQPQHF TGTGCCAGCAGCTGTTACCTCCGGGAGGTTGGGCAGCCCCAGCATTTT
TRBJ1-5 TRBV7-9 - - CASSSPMQPQHF TGTGCCAGCAGCTCCCCCATGCAGCCCCAGCATTTT
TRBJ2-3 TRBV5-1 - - CASSGALSTDTQYF TGCGCCAGCAGCGGGGCCCTGAGCACAGATACGCAGTATTTT
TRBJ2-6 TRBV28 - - CASSLVAGSAGGANVLTF TGTGCCAGCAGTTTAGTTGCAGGATCCGCGGGTGGGGCCAACGTCCTGACTTTC
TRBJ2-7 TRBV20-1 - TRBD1 CSASPGQGGYEQYF TGCAGTGCTAGTCCGGGACAGGGAGGTTACGAGCAGTACTTC
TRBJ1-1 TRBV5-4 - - CASSWAGANTEAFF TGTGCCAGCAGCTGGGCAGGGGCCAACACTGAAGCTTTCTTT
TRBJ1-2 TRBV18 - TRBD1 CASSPQLTGEDGYTF TGTGCCAGCTCACCGCAATTGACAGGGGAGGATGGCTACACCTTC
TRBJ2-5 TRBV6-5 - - CASRTGGEETQYF TGTGCCAGCAGAACAGGGGGGGAAGAGACCCAGTACTTC
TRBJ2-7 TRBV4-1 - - CASSQGTGGAEQYF TGCGCCAGCAGCCAAGGTACAGGCGGGGCCGAGCAGTACTTC
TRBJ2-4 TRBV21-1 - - CASSKAVRRGASTKNIQYF TGTGCCAGCAGCAAAGCGGTTAGGAGGGGAGCTTCAACCAAAAACATTCAGTACTTC
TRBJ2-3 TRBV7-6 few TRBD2 CASSASGGLAGVVTQYF TGTGCCAGCAGCGCCTCCGGGGGACTAGCGGGGGTAGTTACGCAGTATTTT
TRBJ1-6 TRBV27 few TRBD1 CASRRGTGESPLHF TGTGCCAGCAGGAGGGGGACAGGGGAATCACCCCTCCACTTT
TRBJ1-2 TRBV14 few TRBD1 CASSPRTGWDGYTF TGTGCCAGCAGCCCGCGGACAGGGTGGGATGGCTACACCTTC
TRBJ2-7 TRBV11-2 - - CASSLVSYEQYF TGTGCCAGCAGCCTCGTCTCCTACGAGCAGTACTTC
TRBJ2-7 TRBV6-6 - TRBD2 CASTEGLAATYEQYF TGTGCCAGCACCGAGGGACTAGCGGCAACCTACGAGCAGTACTTC
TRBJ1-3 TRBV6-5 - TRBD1 CASSYQGASGNTIYF TGTGCCAGCAGTTACCAGGGGGCCTCTGGAAACACCATATATTTT
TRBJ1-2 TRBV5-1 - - CASSLEGSGVGSGYTF TGCGCCAGCAGCTTGGAGGGCTCCGGGGTGGGGAGTGGCTACACCTTC
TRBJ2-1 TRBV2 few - CASKGAGGNEQFF TGTGCCTCGAAGGGGGCCGGGGGCAATGAGCAGTTCTTC
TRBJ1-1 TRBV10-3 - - CAISEQQGGTEAFF TGTGCCATCAGTGAGCAACAAGGGGGAACTGAAGCTTTCTTT
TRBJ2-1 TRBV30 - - CAWSVSTTQYNEQFF TGTGCCTGGAGTGTGTCTACTACCCAGTACAATGAGCAGTTCTTC
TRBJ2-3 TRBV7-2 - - CASSPDSLGTDTQYF TGTGCCAGCAGCCCGGACTCACTCGGAACAGATACGCAGTATTTT
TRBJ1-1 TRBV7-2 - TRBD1 CASSGRGLGTEAFF TGTGCCAGCAGCGGAAGGGGGCTCGGCACTGAAGCTTTCTTT
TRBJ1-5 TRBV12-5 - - CASGQTEQPQHF TGTGCTAGTGGGCAGACAGAGCAGCCCCAGCATTTT
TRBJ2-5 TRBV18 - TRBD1 CASSPQNRDSSQGSQYF TGTGCCAGCTCACCTCAGAACCGGGACAGCAGCCAAGGGTCCCAGTACTTC
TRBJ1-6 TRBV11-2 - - CASSLSTDTNSPLHF TGTGCCAGCAGCTTATCCACAGACACCAATTCACCCCTCCACTTT
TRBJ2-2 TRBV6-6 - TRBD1 CATKISGGANTGELFF TGTGCCACCAAAATTTCAGGGGGCGCGAACACCGGGGAGCTGTTTTTT